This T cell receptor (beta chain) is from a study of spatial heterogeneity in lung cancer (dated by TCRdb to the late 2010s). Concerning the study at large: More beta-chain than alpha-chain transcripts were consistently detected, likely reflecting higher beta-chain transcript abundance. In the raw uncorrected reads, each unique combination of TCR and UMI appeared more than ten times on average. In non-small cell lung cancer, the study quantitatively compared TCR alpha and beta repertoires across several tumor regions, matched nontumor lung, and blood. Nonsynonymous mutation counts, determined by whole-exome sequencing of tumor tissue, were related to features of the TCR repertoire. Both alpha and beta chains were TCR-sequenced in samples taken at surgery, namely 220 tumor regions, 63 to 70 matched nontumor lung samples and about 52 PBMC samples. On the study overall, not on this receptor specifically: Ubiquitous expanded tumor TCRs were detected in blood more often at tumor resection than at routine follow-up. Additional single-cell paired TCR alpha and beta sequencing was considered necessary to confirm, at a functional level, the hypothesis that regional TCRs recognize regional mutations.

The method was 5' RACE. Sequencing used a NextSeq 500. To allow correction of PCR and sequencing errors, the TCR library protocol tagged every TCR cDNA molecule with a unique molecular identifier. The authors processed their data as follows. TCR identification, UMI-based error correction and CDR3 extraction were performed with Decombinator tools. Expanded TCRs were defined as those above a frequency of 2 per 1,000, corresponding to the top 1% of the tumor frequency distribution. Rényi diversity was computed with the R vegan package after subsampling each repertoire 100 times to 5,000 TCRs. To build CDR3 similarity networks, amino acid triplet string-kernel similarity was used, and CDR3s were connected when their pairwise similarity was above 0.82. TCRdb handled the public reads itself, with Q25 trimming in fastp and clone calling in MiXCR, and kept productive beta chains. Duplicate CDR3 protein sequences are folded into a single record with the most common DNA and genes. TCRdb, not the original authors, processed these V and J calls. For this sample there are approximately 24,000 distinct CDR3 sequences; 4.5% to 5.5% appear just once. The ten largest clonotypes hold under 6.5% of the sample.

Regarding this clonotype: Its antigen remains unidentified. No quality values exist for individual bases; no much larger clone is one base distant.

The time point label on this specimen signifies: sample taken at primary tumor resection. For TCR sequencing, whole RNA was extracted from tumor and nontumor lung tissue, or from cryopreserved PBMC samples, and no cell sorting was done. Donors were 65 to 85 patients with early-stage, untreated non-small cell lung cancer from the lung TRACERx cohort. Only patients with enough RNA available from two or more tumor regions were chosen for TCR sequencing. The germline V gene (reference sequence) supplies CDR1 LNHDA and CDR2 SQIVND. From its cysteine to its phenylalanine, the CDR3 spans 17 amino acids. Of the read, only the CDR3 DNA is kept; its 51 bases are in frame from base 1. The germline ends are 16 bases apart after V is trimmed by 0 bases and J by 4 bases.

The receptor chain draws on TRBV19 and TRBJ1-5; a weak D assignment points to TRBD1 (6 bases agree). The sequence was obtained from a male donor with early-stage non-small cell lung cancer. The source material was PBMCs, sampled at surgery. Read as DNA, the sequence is TGTGCCAGTAGTATAGAGAGCGGGGGGCGAGGAAATCAGCCCCAGCATTTT. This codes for CASSIESGGRGNQPQHF. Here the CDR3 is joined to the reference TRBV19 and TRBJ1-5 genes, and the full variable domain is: DGGITQSPKYLFRKEGQNVTLSCEQNLNHDAMYWYRQDPGQGLRLIYYSQIVNDFQKGDIAEGYSVSREKKESFPLTVTSAQKNPTAFYLCASSIESGGRGNQPQHFGDGTRLSIL.